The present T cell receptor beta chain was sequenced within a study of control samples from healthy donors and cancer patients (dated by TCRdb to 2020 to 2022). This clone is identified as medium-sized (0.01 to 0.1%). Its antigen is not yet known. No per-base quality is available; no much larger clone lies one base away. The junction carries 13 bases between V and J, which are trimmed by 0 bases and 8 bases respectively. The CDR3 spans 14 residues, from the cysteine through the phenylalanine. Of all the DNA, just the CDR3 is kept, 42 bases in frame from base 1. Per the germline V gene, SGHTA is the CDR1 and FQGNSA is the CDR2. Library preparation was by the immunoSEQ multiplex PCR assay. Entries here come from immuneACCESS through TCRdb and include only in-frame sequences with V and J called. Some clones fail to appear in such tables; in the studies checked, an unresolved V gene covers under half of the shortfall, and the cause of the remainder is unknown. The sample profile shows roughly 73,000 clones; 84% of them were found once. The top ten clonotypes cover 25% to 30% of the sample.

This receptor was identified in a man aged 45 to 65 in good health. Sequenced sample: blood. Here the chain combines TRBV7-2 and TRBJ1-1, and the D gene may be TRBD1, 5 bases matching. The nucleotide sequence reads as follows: TGTGCCAGCAGCTTAGCGCTTGCAGGGAGCGAAGCTTTCTTT. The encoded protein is CASSLALAGSEAFF.